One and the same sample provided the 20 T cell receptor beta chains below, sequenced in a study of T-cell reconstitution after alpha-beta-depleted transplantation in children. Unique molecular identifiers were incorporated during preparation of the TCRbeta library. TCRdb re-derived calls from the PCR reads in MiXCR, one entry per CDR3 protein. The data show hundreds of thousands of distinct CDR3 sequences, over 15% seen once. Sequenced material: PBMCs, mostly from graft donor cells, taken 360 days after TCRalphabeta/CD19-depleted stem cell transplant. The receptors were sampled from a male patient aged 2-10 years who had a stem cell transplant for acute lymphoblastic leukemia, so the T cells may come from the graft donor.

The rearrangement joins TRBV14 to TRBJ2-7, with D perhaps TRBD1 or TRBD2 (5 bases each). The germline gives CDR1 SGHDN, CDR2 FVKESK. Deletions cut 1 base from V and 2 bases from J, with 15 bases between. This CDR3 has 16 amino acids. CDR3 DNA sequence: TGTGCCAGCAGCCAAGTGAGTGGGACGTCCCCCTACGAGCAGTACTTC. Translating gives CASSQVSGTSPYEQYF. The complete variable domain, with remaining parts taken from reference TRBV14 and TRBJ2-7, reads EAGVTQFPSHSVIEKGQTVTLRCDPISGHDNLYWYRRVMGKEIKFLLHFVKESKQDESGMPNNRFLAERTGGTYSTLKVQPAELEDSGVYFCASSQVSGTSPYEQYFGPGTRLTVT.

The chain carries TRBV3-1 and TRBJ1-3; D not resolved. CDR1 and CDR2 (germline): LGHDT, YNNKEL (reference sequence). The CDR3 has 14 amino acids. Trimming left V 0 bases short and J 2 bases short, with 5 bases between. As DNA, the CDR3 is TGTGCCAGCAGCCAAGATTTGACTGGAAACACCATATATTTT. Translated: CASSQDLTGNTIYF.

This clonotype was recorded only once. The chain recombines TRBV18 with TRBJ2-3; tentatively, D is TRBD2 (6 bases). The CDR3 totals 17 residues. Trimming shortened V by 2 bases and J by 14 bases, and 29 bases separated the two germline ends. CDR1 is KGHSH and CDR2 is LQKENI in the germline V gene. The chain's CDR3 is CASSPLVGIAATPHGYF. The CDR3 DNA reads TGTGCCAGCTCACCATTGGTTGGAATAGCGGCCACACCCCACGGGTATTTT.

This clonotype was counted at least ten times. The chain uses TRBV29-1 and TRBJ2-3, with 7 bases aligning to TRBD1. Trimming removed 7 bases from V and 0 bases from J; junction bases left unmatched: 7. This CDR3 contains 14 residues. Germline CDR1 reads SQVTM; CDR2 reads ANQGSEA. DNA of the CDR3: TGCAGCGGCGGTTGGGGACAGAGCACAGATACGCAGTATTTT. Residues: CSGGWGQSTDTQYF.

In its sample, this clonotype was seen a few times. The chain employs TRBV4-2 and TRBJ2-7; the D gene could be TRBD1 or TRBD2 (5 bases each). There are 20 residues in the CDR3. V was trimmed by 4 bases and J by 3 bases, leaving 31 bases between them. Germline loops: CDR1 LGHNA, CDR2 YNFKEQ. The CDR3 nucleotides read TGTGCCAGCAGCCCCATCGACCCACTCAGGGAGCTACCTCTATTCTACGAGCAGTACTTC. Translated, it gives CASSPIDPLRELPLFYEQYF.

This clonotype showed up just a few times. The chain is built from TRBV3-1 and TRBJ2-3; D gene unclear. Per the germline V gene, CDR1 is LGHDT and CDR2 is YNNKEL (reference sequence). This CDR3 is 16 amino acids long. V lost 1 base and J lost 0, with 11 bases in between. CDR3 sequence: CASSQGTDTSTDTQYF. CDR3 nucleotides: TGTGCCAGCAGCCAAGGCACGGATACCAGCACAGATACGCAGTATTTT.

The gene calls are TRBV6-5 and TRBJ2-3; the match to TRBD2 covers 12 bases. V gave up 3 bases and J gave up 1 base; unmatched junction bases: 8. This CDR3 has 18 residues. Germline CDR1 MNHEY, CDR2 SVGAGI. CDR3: CASSYPSGGAAGTDTQYF. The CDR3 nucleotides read TGTGCCAGCAGTTATCCTAGCGGGGGGGCCGCGGGCACAGATACGCAGTATTTT.

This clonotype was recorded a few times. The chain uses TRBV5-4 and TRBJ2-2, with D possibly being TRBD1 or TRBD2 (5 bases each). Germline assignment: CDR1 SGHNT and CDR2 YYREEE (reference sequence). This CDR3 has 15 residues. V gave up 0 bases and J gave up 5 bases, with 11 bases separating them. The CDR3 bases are TGTGCCAGCAGCTTGGGGTCAGGGAGAACCGGGGAGCTGTTTTTT. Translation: CASSLGSGRTGELFF.

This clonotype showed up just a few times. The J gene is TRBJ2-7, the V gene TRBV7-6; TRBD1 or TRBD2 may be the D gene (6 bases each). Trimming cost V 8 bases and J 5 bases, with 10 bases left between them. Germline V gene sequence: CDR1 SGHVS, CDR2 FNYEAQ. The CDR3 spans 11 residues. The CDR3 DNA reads TGTGCCAGCGGGGGGCTTGACGAGCAGTACTTC. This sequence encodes CASGGLDEQYF.

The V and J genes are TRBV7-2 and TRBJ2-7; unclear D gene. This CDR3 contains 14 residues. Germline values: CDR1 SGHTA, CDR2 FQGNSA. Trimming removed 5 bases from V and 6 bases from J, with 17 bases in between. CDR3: CASSTNTWLSEQYF. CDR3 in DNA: TGTGCCAGCAGCACGAACACCTGGCTCTCCGAGCAGTACTTC.

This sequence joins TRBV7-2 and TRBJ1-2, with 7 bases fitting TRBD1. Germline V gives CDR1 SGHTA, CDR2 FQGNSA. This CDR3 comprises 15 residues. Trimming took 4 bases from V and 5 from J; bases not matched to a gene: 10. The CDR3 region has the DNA TGTGCCAGCAGCTCGACAGGGTGGCTTCTATATGGCTACACCTTC. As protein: CASSSTGWLLYGYTF.

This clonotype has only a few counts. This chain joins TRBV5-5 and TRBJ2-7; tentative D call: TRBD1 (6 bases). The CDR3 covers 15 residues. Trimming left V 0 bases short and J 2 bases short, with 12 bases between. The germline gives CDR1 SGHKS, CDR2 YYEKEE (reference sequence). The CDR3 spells CASSLDGAGAYEQYF. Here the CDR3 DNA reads TGTGCCAGCAGCTTGGATGGGGCAGGGGCCTACGAGCAGTACTTC.

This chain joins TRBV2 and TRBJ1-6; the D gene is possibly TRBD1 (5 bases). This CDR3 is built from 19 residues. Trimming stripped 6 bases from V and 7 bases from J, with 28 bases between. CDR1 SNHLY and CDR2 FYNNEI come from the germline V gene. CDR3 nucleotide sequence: TGTGCCAGCAGACTTGACCGGCAACGACAGAGGGTCTTCAATTCACCCCTCCACTTT. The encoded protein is CASRLDRQRQRVFNSPLHF.

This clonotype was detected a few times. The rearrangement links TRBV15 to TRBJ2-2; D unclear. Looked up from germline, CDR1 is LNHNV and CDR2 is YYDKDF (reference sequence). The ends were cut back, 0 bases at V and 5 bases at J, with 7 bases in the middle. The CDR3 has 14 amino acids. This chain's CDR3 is CATSRDLGTGELFF. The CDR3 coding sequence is TGTGCCACCAGCAGAGACTTGGGTACCGGGGAGCTGTTTTTT.

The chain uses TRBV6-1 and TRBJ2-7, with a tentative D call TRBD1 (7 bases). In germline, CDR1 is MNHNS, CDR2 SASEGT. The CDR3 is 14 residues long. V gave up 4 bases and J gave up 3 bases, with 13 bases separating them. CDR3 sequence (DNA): TGTGCCAGCAGTGGGCGGGACAGTTTCTACGAGCAGTACTTC. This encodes CASSGRDSFYEQYF.

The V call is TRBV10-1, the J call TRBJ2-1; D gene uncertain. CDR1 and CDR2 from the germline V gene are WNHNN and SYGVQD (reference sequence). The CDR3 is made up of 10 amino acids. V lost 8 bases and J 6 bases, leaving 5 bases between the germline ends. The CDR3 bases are TGCGCCAGCGAATTCAATGAGCAGTTCTTC. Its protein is CASEFNEQFF.

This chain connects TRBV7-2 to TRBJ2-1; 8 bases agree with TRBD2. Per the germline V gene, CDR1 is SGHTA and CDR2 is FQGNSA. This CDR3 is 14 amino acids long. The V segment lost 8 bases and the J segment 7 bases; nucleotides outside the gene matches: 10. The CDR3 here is CASGWRGAGNEQFF. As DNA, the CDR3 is TGTGCCAGCGGGTGGCGGGGGGCTGGGAATGAGCAGTTCTTC.

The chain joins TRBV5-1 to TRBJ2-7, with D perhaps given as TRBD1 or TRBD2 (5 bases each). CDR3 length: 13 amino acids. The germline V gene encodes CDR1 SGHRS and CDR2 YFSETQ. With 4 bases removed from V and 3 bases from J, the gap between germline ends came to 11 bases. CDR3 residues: CASSVGTLYEQYF. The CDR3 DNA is TGCGCCAGCAGCGTTGGGACGCTCTACGAGCAGTACTTC.

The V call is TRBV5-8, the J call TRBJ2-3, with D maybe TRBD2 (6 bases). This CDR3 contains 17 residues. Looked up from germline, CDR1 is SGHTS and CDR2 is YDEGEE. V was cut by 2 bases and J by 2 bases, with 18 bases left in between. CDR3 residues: CASSFVFGLAFTDTQYF. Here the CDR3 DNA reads TGTGCCAGCAGCTTCGTTTTCGGGCTAGCGTTCACAGATACGCAGTATTTT.

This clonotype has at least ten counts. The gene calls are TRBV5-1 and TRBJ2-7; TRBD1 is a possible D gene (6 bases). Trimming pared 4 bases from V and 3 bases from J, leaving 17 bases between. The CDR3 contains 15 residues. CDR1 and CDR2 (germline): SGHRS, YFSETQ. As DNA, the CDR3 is TGCGCCAGCAGCCTACAGACAGGATCGGTCTACGAGCAGTACTTC. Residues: CASSLQTGSVYEQYF. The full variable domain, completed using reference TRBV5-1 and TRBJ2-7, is KAGVTQTPRYLIKTRGQQVTLSCSPISGHRSVSWYQQTPGQGLQFLFEYFSETQRNKGNFPGRFSGRQFSNSRSEMNVSTLELGDSALYLCASSLQTGSVYEQYFGPGTRLTVT.